This T cell receptor (beta chain) stems from a study of blood T cell repertoires in COVID-19. Germline CDR1 MNHNS, CDR2 SASEGT. The CDR3 contains 16 residues. Losses at the gene ends were 2 bases for V and 10 bases for J; bases not matched to a gene: 11. The protocol was immunoSEQ multiplex PCR, while the TCRdb copy is restricted to in-frame clones and leaves out a portion. In the table there are under 200,000 clones, more than 75% of which are singletons. The chain is built from TRBV6-1 and TRBJ2-1; 10 positions match TRBD2. The sample taken for sequencing was peripheral blood. This sequence originates from a man aged 45 to 65 who had recovered from COVID-19. As DNA, the CDR3 is TGTGCCAGCAGTGAATACTGGCTAGCGGGAGTCCCCGAGCAGTTCTTC. It specifies CASSEYWLAGVPEQFF.